This T cell receptor beta chain was recovered during a study of OX40 agonist ivuxolimab in advanced cancers. Per germline, CDR1 MNHNY and CDR2 SVGAGI (reference sequence). This CDR3 contains 13 residues. After removal of 7 bases from V and 6 bases from J, the junction contained 5 bases not matched to a gene. Method: immunoSEQ multiplex PCR; TCRdb's copy keeps in-frame clones and lacks some. The sample shows 20,000 or so clones, under 85% of them seen only once. The J gene is TRBJ2-5, the V gene TRBV6-6; 10 bases line up with TRBD2. The sequenced sample was CD4+ or CD8+ T cells sorted from blood, obtained in a trial of the OX40 agonist ivuxolimab. The sequence derives from an adult with an advanced solid tumor such as melanoma, head and neck, liver or kidney cancer. CDR3 sequence reads: CASNSGGEQTQYF. The CDR3 DNA sequence: TGTGCCAGCAACAGCGGGGGGGAACAGACCCAGTACTTC.